The sequence of this TCR beta chain was determined in a study of T-cell memory formation after mild COVID-19. TCRdb called the 5' RACE reads again in MiXCR, with one record for every CDR3 protein. The sample carries about 240,000 distinct CDR3 sequences, roughly 10% recorded once. Per germline, CDR1 SGHTA and CDR2 FQGTGA. With 4 bases clipped from V and 2 bases from J, the junction kept 2 bases outside the gene matches. The CDR3 is 16 residues long. This clonotype has a count of ten or more. The rearrangement uses TRBV7-3 and TRBJ2-3; 14 positions agree with TRBD2. The receptor comes from a man aged 18 to 29 who had mild COVID-19 (a few samples of this study predate the infection). Cell type and time point are not known. The material sequenced was PBMCs or a T cell subset sorted from them (not recorded which). CDR3 region: CASSSGLAGVTDTQYF. In DNA form, the CDR3 reads TGTGCCAGCAGCTCGGGACTAGCGGGGGTCACAGATACGCAGTATTTT.